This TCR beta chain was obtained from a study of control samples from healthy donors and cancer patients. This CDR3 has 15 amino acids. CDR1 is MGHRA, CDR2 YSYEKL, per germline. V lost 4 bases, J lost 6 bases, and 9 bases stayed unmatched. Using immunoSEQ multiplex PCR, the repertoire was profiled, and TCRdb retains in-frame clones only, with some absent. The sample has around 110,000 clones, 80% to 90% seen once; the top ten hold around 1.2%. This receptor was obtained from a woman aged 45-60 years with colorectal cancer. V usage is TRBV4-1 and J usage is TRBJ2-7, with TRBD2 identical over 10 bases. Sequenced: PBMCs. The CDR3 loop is CASSPRTSGPLEQYF. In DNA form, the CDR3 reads TGCGCCAGCAGCCCTCGGACTAGCGGTCCTCTCGAGCAGTACTTC.